This passage covers 30 T cell receptor beta chains from one sample sequenced in a study of cytomegalovirus exposure and HLA in healthy donors. With 60 Vbeta and 13 Jbeta primers, the PCR was carried out. The data were produced by immunoSEQ multiplex PCR, yet TCRdb's version contains in-frame clones alone and is incomplete. The sample records 85,000 to 130,000 clones, approximately 80% being singletons. The specimen was PBMCs. These receptors were collected from a young woman in good health and CMV-seropositive.

V usage is TRBV10-3 and J usage is TRBJ1-1; the D gene is possibly TRBD1 (6 bases). Trimming removed 10 bases from V and 3 bases from J, with 18 bases in between. The CDR3 runs 14 residues. Per the germline V gene, CDR1 is ENHRY and CDR2 is SYGVKD. CDR3 DNA sequence: TGTGCCACCGCCCTCGGGGGGGGCGACACTGAAGCTTTCTTT. Translating gives CATALGGGDTEAFF.

J is TRBJ2-2 and V is TRBV15; 9 bases line up with TRBD1. The CDR3 runs 16 residues. The germline CDR1 and CDR2 sequences are LNHNV and YYDKDF (reference sequence). Trimming cost V 4 bases and J 5 bases; bases outside gene matches: 8. The CDR3 DNA reads as TGTGCCACCAGCACAGGACAGGGGTTAGAGACCGGGGAGCTGTTTTTT. Protein product: CATSTGQGLETGELFF.

This clone was detected only once. The V and J genes are TRBV19 and TRBJ2-1, with 7 positions matching TRBD2. The CDR3 consists of 16 residues. J lost 4 bases, V lost 4 bases, and 10 bases had no gene match. Germline CDR1 LNHDA, CDR2 SQIVND (reference sequence). CDR3 residues: CASSTGTNNPYNEQFF. CDR3 nucleotide sequence: TGTGCCAGTAGTACCGGGACTAACAACCCATACAATGAGCAGTTCTTC.

Only a few counts were recorded for this clone. The chain couples TRBV28 to TRBJ1-2, with 7 bases that match TRBD1. The V and J ends lost 6 bases and 4 bases, in that order; junction bases with no gene match: 8. The germline CDR1 and CDR2 sequences are MDHEN and SYDVKM. The CDR3 is made up of 14 amino acids. The CDR3 DNA sequence: TGTGCCAGCAGGAAGGGGGCGGAGGCCTATGGCTACACCTTC. This translates into CASRKGAEAYGYTF.

This chain uses TRBV5-1 with TRBJ2-2, with 7 bases aligning to TRBD2. V was pared by 6 bases and J by 2 bases, with 10 bases of the junction left unmatched. This CDR3 contains 16 residues. CDR1 SGHRS and CDR2 YFSETQ come from the germline V gene. The CDR3 DNA is TGCGCCAGCAACCTGGCACCGGGAGGTAACACCGGGGAGCTGTTTTTT. Residues: CASNLAPGGNTGELFF. Full variable domain (rest looked up from reference TRBV5-1 and TRBJ2-2): KAGVTQTPRYLIKTRGQQVTLSCSPISGHRSVSWYQQTPGQGLQFLFEYFSETQRNKGNFPGRFSGRQFSNSRSEMNVSTLELGDSALYLCASNLAPGGNTGELFFGEGSRLTVL.

The chain carries TRBV7-2 and TRBJ1-4, with D hard to call. The CDR3 length is 14 residues. Germline CDR1 and CDR2: SGHTA and FQGNSA. Trimming pared 8 bases from V and 8 bases from J, leaving 18 bases between. This chain's CDR3 is CASASRAGVEKLFF. CDR3 sequence (DNA): TGTGCCAGCGCTTCTCGGGCGGGAGTCGAAAAACTGTTTTTT.

The CDR3 nucleotides read TGTGCCTGGAGTGTACGAATGGGGACAGGGAGCAATCAGCCCCAGCATTTT. This translates into CAWSVRMGTGSNQPQHF. The chain links TRBV30 to TRBJ1-5; TRBD1 matches at 9 bases. Germline loops: CDR1 GTSNPN, CDR2 SVGIG (reference sequence). The trim removed 0 bases at V and 1 base at J, leaving 7 bases unmatched. The CDR3 totals 17 residues. The complete variable domain, with remaining parts taken from reference TRBV30 and TRBJ1-5, reads SQTIHQWPATLVQPVGSPLSLECTVEGTSNPNLYWYRQAAGRGLQLLFYSVGIGQISSEVPQNLSASRPQDRQFILSSKKLLLSDSGFYLCAWSVRMGTGSNQPQHFGDGTRLSIL.

This sequence joins TRBV4-2 and TRBJ2-7; 11 bases map to TRBD2. Looked up from germline, CDR1 is LGHNA and CDR2 is YNFKEQ. The V and J ends lost 4 bases and 2 bases, in that order; junction bases with no gene match: 4. The CDR3 length is 15 residues. The CDR3 DNA reads as TGTGCCAGCAGCCCCCGACTAGCGGGACCCTACGAGCAGTACTTC. Protein sequence: CASSPRLAGPYEQYF.

This chain joins TRBV4-1 and TRBJ1-5; 7 bases align to TRBD1. The CDR3 totals 15 residues. J was trimmed by 4 bases and V by 1 base; bases with no gene match: 4. Germline CDR1 MGHRA, CDR2 YSYEKL. CDR3 amino acids: CASSQVGQLNQPQHF. The DNA of the CDR3 is TGCGCCAGCAGCCAAGTGGGACAGCTAAATCAGCCCCAGCATTTT.

The chain combines TRBV5-4 with TRBJ2-1, with 12 bases lining up with TRBD2. The CDR3 totals 19 residues. Germline V gene sequence: CDR1 SGHNT, CDR2 YYREEE (reference sequence). V trimming: 4 bases; J trimming: 10 bases; junction bases outside the gene matches: 21. CDR3 region: CASSPRQGALAGGAGEQFF. Here the CDR3 DNA reads TGTGCCAGCAGCCCTAGACAGGGGGCCCTAGCGGGAGGGGCGGGGGAGCAGTTCTTC. Variable domain in full (rest from reference TRBV5-4 and TRBJ2-1): ETGVTQSPTHLIKTRGQQVTLRCSSQSGHNTVSWYQQALGQGPQFIFQYYREEENGRGNFPPRFSGLQFPNYSSELNVNALELDDSALYLCASSPRQGALAGGAGEQFFGPGTRLTVL.

The chain employs TRBV7-3 and TRBJ2-2, with 14 bases that match TRBD2. This CDR3 region has 16 residues. CDR1 and CDR2 (germline): SGHTA, FQGTGA. With 2 bases clipped from V and 9 bases from J, the junction kept 5 bases outside the gene matches. The CDR3 DNA follows: TGTGCCAGCAGCTTAGGGGGGACTAGCGGGAGCCGGGAGCTGTTTTTT. Translated, it gives CASSLGGTSGSRELFF. Full variable domain (missing parts from reference TRBV7-3 and TRBJ2-2): GAGVSQTPSNKVTEKGKYVELRCDPISGHTALYWYRQSLGQGPEFLIYFQGTGAADDSGLPNDRFFAVRPEGSVSTLKIQRTERGDSAVYLCASSLGGTSGSRELFFGEGSRLTVL.

The chain uses TRBV6-5 and TRBJ1-1; the D is unclear. The V end was cut by 1 base, the J end by 6 bases, with 9 bases between. This CDR3 comprises 13 residues. CDR1 and CDR2 from the germline V gene are MNHEY and SVGAGI. CDR3 protein: CASSYYGKAEAFF. The DNA of the CDR3 is TGTGCCAGCAGTTACTACGGGAAAGCTGAAGCTTTCTTT.

The chain recombines TRBV30 with TRBJ2-7, with D possibly TRBD2 on 5 matching bases. Germline V CDR1 and CDR2: GTSNPN, SVGIG (reference sequence). The CDR3 has 14 amino acids. With 2 bases removed from V and 0 bases from J, the gap between germline ends came to 11 bases. For the CDR3, the DNA is TGTGCCTGGAGTTCGGACTTCAACTCCTACGAGCAGTACTTC. Translation gives CAWSSDFNSYEQYF.

This rearrangement joins TRBV29-1 to TRBJ2-2, with a tentative D call TRBD1 (6 bases). This CDR3 region has 13 residues. V was clipped by 6 bases and J by 3 bases, with 11 bases between them. Germline V gene sequence: CDR1 SQVTM, CDR2 ANQGSEA. The CDR3 nucleotides are TGCAGCGTGCAGGGGTCGCACACCGGGGAGCTGTTTTTT. Amino acid sequence: CSVQGSHTGELFF.

The gene calls are TRBV2 and TRBJ2-3, with D possibly matching TRBD2 (5 bases). There are 15 residues in the CDR3. V was shortened by 6 bases and J by 0 bases, with 13 bases between the two germline ends. Germline V gene sequence: CDR1 SNHLY, CDR2 FYNNEI. The CDR3 coding sequence is TGTGCCAGCAGCGCATACGGGGTTAGCACAGATACGCAGTATTTT. This codes for CASSAYGVSTDTQYF.

The chain combines TRBV28 with TRBJ1-1, with 10 positions matching TRBD1. The V and J ends lost 3 bases and 0 bases, in that order; junction bases with no gene match: 4. The V gene's germline CDR1 is MDHEN and CDR2 SYDVKM. CDR3 size: 16 residues. The DNA of the CDR3 is TGTGCCAGCAGTTTCGGGACAGGGGCCTTGAACACTGAAGCTTTCTTT. Translated, it gives CASSFGTGALNTEAFF.

The rearrangement joins TRBV19 to TRBJ2-7, with 8 positions matching TRBD1. CDR1 is LNHDA, CDR2 SQIVND, per germline (reference sequence). V lost 5 bases to trimming and J lost 4 bases; unmatched junction nucleotides: 7. The CDR3 is made up of 14 amino acids. CDR3 bases: TGTGCCAGTAGTTTCGCAGGGGGCGTTTACGAGCAGTACTTC. It specifies CASSFAGGVYEQYF.

The chain has TRBV30 and TRBJ2-7, with D unclear. The V end lost 2 bases, the J end lost 1 base, and 9 bases lay between the germline ends. CDR1 is GTSNPN, CDR2 SVGIG, per germline (reference sequence). CDR3 length: 13 amino acids. CDR3 DNA sequence: TGTGCCTGGAGTTTCGCCACTTCCTACGAGCAGTACTTC. Translation gives CAWSFATSYEQYF.

The rearrangement uses TRBV5-6 and TRBJ2-1, with 8 nucleotides matching TRBD2. V was clipped by 3 bases and J by 3 bases; unmatched bases: 5. Per the germline V gene, CDR1 is SGHDT and CDR2 is YYEEEE. This CDR3 is built from 15 residues. The CDR3 sequence: CASSSAGDFYNEQFF. The CDR3, as DNA: TGTGCCAGCAGCTCAGCGGGAGACTTCTACAATGAGCAGTTCTTC.

The chain employs TRBV6-1 and TRBJ2-1; 8 bases line up with TRBD2. The germline CDR1 and CDR2 sequences are MNHNS and SASEGT. Trimming took 7 bases from V and 2 from J; bases not matched to a gene: 4. This CDR3 contains 14 residues. The CDR3 region has the DNA TGTGCCAGCAACAGCGGGAGCCCCTACAATGAGCAGTTCTTC. It specifies CASNSGSPYNEQFF.

The CDR3 nucleotides are TGTGCCAGCAGTAGGGGAGGGCAGGGATATAACGAGCAGTACTTC. It codes for CASSRGGQGYNEQYF. The chain employs TRBV27 and TRBJ2-7; 7 bases match TRBD2. This CDR3 region has 15 residues. In germline, CDR1 is MNHEY, CDR2 SMNVEV (reference sequence). The V gene end was trimmed by 5 bases and the J gene end by 5 bases; junction bases not matched to a gene: 12.

The chain joins TRBV28 to TRBJ2-3; D remains ambiguous. Trimming took off 3 bases at V and 3 bases at J, with 7 bases between the two ends. The CDR3 is made up of 13 amino acids. Germline CDR1 reads MDHEN; CDR2 reads SYDVKM. The CDR3 nucleotides are TGTGCCAGCAGTTTCTTGAGGACAGATACGCAGTATTTT. Translation gives CASSFLRTDTQYF.

The rearrangement uses TRBV27 and TRBJ1-3; weak D call: TRBD1 (6 bases). Germline V gene lookup returns CDR1 MNHEY and CDR2 SMNVEV (reference sequence). The CDR3 totals 14 residues. Between the trimmed V and J ends, which lost 5 bases and 4 bases, there was a span of 12 bases. CDR3 in DNA: TGTGCCAGCAGTATCACAGGGTTAGGAAACACCATATATTTT. Translation gives CASSITGLGNTIYF.

This clone was seen only once. The chain has TRBV19 and TRBJ1-5; the D is unclear. The CDR3 is 14 amino acids. The germline V and J ends were trimmed by 2 bases and 0 bases, with 5 bases remaining between them. Germline lookup yields CDR1 LNHDA and CDR2 SQIVND (reference sequence). The CDR3 here is CASSIIASNQPQHF. The CDR3 coding sequence is TGTGCCAGTAGTATAATAGCTAGCAATCAGCCCCAGCATTTT.

The rearrangement links TRBV28 to TRBJ2-2; D unresolved. V was cut by 2 bases and J by 5 bases, with 6 bases left in between. Germline assignment: CDR1 MDHEN and CDR2 SYDVKM. The CDR3 covers 13 residues. Here the CDR3 DNA reads TGTGCCAGCAGTTTAGTTAGAACCGGGGAGCTGTTTTTT. Amino acids: CASSLVRTGELFF.

J is TRBJ1-4 and V is TRBV28; D is undetermined. Trimming removed 6 bases at V and 6 bases at J, with 20 bases between. The CDR3 runs 16 residues. Germline V gives CDR1 MDHEN, CDR2 SYDVKM. The DNA for the CDR3 is TGTGCCAGCAGCACTGAGGAGCCCCCAAGCGATGAAAAACTGTTTTTT. Its translation is CASSTEEPPSDEKLFF.

This clone was recorded a few times. The chain has TRBV25-1 and TRBJ1-6, with D possibly matching TRBD1 (5 bases). V lost 2 bases, J lost 7 bases, and 12 bases lay in between. This CDR3 spans 15 amino acids. Germline V gives CDR1 MGHDK, CDR2 SYGVNS. This CDR3 reads CASSEAQGFNSPLHF. As DNA, the CDR3 is TGTGCCAGCAGTGAAGCCCAGGGTTTCAATTCACCCCTCCACTTT. The full variable domain, completed using reference TRBV25-1 and TRBJ1-6, is EADIYQTPRYLVIGTGKKITLECSQTMGHDKMYWYQQDPGMELHLIHYSYGVNSTEKGDLSSESTVSRIRTEHFPLTLESARPSHTSQYLCASSEAQGFNSPLHFGNGTRLTVT.

The J gene is TRBJ2-2, the V gene TRBV7-2; 9 bases are shared with TRBD2. The germline V gene encodes CDR1 SGHTA and CDR2 FQGNSA. V dropped 4 bases and J dropped 5; count of bases not matched to a gene: 8. CDR3 length: 16 residues. The CDR3 loop reads CASSSALAGETGELFF. The CDR3 region has the DNA TGTGCCAGCAGCTCTGCATTAGCGGGAGAGACCGGGGAGCTGTTTTTT.

The chain links TRBV14 to TRBJ1-6, with 7 bases matching TRBD1. CDR3 length: 15 amino acids. Looked up from germline, CDR1 is SGHDN and CDR2 is FVKESK. V was pared by 1 base and J by 7 bases, with 4 bases of the junction left unmatched. The chain's CDR3 is CASSQGQGRNSPLHF. CDR3 coding DNA: TGTGCCAGCAGCCAAGGACAGGGAAGAAATTCACCCCTCCACTTT.

This clone was seen a handful of times. The CDR3 here is CASSLGREPKDEQFF. The CDR3 nucleotides are TGTGCCAGCAGCTTAGGGCGGGAGCCTAAGGATGAGCAGTTCTTC. V gene TRBV7-6 combines with J gene TRBJ2-1, with 7 bases fitting TRBD2. CDR3 size: 15 residues. V was clipped by 1 base and J by 8 bases; unmatched bases: 8. Looked up from germline, CDR1 is SGHVS and CDR2 is FNYEAQ.